This T cell receptor (beta chain) was found in a study of HIV-infected children after antiretroviral therapy interruption (dated by TCRdb to between 2018 and 2021). Some background on the complete study: Eight children were included: four on planned treatment interruption and four on continuous treatment, all with CD4+ count above 500 and viral load below 50 copies/ml. Median age was roughly 9.9 years in the interruption group and roughly 8 years in the continuous treatment group. Most participating children had recorded exposure to EBV and CMV. Samples from the interruption arm were taken at week 0, at week 12, at the end of interruption (week 24 or 48), and about 3 years after the study ended. For the continuous-treatment arm, samples from the corresponding weeks 0, 48 and 150 were analyzed. Alongside thymic output measurements, TCR repertoires of children on planned treatment interruption were compared with TCR repertoires of children on continuous antiretroviral treatment.

This clonotype has at least ten counts. Its specific antigen is unknown. No much larger clone is present one base from it, and per-base qualities are unavailable. Read against the paper, the sample's treatment or condition label means: PENTA 11 planned treatment interruption arm or continuous ART arm. The participants, all children from the United Kingdom aged 2 to 15 years, had been on at least three-drug ART for a minimum of 24 weeks. Cryopreserved PBMCs with at least 5 million viable cells were required; four candidate patients were excluded for low viable PBMC yield. Naive CD4+ CD45RA+ CD45RO- T cells were FACS-sorted from thawed PBMCs on a FACSAria III cell sorter. Sorted cells were fixed, and RNA was extracted using the RNeasy FFPE kit followed by the RNeasy Micro kit. The receptor library was made with 3' RACE. TCR libraries were built from RNA using a 3' RACE protocol with unique molecular identifiers to correct PCR amplification bias. Up to about 12 amplicon libraries were pooled and sequenced on an Illumina MiSeq with v2 2x250 paired-end chemistry. The published analysis was carried out like this. Decombinator was used to process the reads, assigning V and J genes and CDR3 and applying barcode-based correction of errors and PCR bias. Before the Gini coefficient was calculated with the R ineq package, repertoires were subsampled to the same depth. CDR3 similarity was assessed with GLIPH, Hamming distance and a shared triplet metric. The raw public data were reprocessed by TCRdb itself: fastp quality trimming at Q25, MiXCR clonotype calling, in-frame beta chains only. Identical CDR3 proteins give one entry, which carries the most common genes and DNA. TCRdb assigned the V and J calls; the authors' analysis was not used. The sample table lists about 86,000 distinct CDR3 sequences, less than 7% of them with a count of one. Together, the top ten hold about 1.1% of the sample.

Beyond this particular receptor, the publication reports: The naive CD4+ Gini coefficient rose by the end of treatment interruption, suggesting clonal expansion, and returned to baseline by 3 years. For naive CD4+ repertoires of PTI patients, CDR3 sharing between time points dropped once interruption began, while many sequences were shared between the end of interruption and 3 years later. The low number of patients is a limitation and the data should be interpreted with caution. Minor non-naive CD45RA+ populations such as EMRA or stem memory cells might have been included among the sorted CD45RA+ naive cells.

This clonotype was obtained from a pool of human donors with HIV. Material: CD45RA+ CD4+ T cells from PBMCs, pooled from several time points, obtained from a donor given antiretroviral therapy, either interrupted or continuous. The sample's cell subset or site, from its label and the paper: naive CD4+ CD45RA+ CD45RO- T cells.

The base sequence is TGTGCCAGCAGTTTAGGGGGATATGAAGCTTTCTTT. This sequence encodes CASSLGGYEAFF. The chain uses TRBV12-3 or TRBV12-4 and TRBJ1-1; the D gene identity is not certain. The CDR3 spans 12 residues, from the cysteine through the phenylalanine. Solely the CDR3 DNA is kept, with 36 bases framed from the first base. Trimming removed 1 base from V and 7 bases from J, leaving 7 bases between the germline ends.